This T cell receptor beta chain was identified during a study of beta chain features in type 1 diabetes. General study findings and limits: Within each of all four CD4+ subsets, Type 1 diabetes patients had TCRB CDR3s that were moderately but significantly shorter.

Germline V gene lookup returns CDR1 SGHAT and CDR2 FQNNGV. With V trimmed by 2 bases and J by 5 bases, 8 bases remained unmatched. This CDR3 contains 16 residues. The investigators reverse transcribed all of the isolated RNA, so they sequenced expressed TCRB transcripts. Only in-frame clones appear in the TCRdb table, and some are missing; sequencing was by immunoSEQ multiplex PCR. The sample has hundreds of thousands of clones; roughly 13% are singletons. Comment on this clone: Its antigen is undetermined.

This clonotype was obtained from a man aged 18 to 30 with type 1 diabetes. V gene TRBV11-2 combines with J gene TRBJ2-5; 10 nucleotides agree with TRBD2. Sequenced: naive CD4+ T cells from blood. For the CDR3, the DNA is TGTGCCAGCAGCTTAACGAGCGGGGGGGCCGCGGAGACCCAGTACTTC. Translating gives CASSLTSGGAAETQYF. Combining the CDR3 with reference TRBV11-2 and TRBJ2-5 gives the whole variable domain EAGVAQSPRYKIIEKRQSVAFWCNPISGHATLYWYQQILGQGPKLLIQFQNNGVVDDSQLPKDRFSAERLKGVDSTLKIQPAKLEDSAVYLCASSLTSGGAAETQYFGPGTRLLVL.